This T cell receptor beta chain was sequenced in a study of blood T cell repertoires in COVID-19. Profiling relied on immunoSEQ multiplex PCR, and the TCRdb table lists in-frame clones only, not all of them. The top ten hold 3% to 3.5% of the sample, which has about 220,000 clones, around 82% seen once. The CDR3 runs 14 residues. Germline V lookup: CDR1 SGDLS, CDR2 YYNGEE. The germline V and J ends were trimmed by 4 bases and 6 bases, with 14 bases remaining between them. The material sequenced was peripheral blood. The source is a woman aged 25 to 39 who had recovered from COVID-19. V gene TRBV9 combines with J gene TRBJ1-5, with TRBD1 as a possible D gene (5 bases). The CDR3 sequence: CASSPDGARQPQHF. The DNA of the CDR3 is TGTGCCAGCAGCCCCGATGGGGCTCGTCAGCCCCAGCATTTT.